The 2 T cell receptor beta chains listed next were all sequenced from one sample in a study of Ad26.COV2.S vaccination and SARS-CoV-2 variants (dated by TCRdb to the early 2020s). Library preparation used the immunoSEQ multiplex PCR assay. TCRdb re-hosts the immuneACCESS table, in-frame sequences only. Its copies lack some clones; in the studies checked, an unresolved V gene accounts for under half of them, and the cause for the rest is not known. A total of roughly 410,000 clones appear in this sample, 80% to 90% of them only once. The top ten clonotypes cover 7.4% of the sample. This specimen's treatment or condition label, interpreted: roughly 18 received Ad26.COV2.S at low or high dose, single or two shots; about 5 received placebo; per-sample allocation not given. For vaccine and placebo recipients, the sequenced repertoires came from samples collected on day 63 after the first injection. The sequenced sample was peripheral blood, obtained in a trial of Ad26.COV2.S vaccine versus placebo. These receptors were taken from a person between 18 and 65 years old who received the Ad26.COV2.S COVID-19 vaccine or a placebo.

The chain has TRBV19 and TRBJ2-2; TRBD1 matches at 8 bases. There are 16 residues in the CDR3. Germline CDR1 and CDR2: LNHDA and SQIVND (reference sequence). V was pared by 4 bases and J by 1 base, with 5 bases of the junction left unmatched. Here the CDR3 DNA reads TGTGCCAGTAGTAACTTCGGACAGGGGAACACCGGGGAGCTGTTTTTT. Its protein product is CASSNFGQGNTGELFF.

The V and J genes are TRBV3-1 (or the pseudogene TRBV3-2) and TRBJ1-2; no firm D call. Between the trimmed V and J ends, which lost 2 bases and 10 bases, there was a span of 11 bases. CDR1 is LGHDT, CDR2 YNNKEL, per germline (reference sequence). The CDR3 totals 12 residues. CDR3 amino acids: CASSQLSLPYTF. CDR3 nucleotide sequence: TGTGCCAGCAGCCAATTAAGTCTGCCCTACACCTTC.